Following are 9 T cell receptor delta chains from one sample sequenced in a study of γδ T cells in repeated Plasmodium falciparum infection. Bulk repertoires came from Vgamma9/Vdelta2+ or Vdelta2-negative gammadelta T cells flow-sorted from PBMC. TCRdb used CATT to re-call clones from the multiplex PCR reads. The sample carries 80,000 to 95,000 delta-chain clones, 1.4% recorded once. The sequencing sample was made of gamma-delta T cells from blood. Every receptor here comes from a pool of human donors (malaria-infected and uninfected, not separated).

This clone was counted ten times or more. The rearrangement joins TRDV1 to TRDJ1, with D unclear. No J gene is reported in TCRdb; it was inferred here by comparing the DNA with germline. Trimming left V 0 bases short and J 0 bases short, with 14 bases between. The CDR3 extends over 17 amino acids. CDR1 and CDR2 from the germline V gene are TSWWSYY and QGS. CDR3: CALGELKGSMYTDKLIF. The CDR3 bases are TGTGCTCTTGGGGAACTTAAAGGCTCCATGTACACCGATAAACTCATCTTT.

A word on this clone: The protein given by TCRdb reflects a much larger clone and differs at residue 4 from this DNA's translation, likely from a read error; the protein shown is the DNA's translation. CDR3 bases: TGTGCCTGTGGCACCGTGGGATCAGGGGGGGCCCTCCTTTACACCGATAAACTCATCTTT. Amino acid sequence: CACGTVGSGGALLYTDKLIF. The chain is built from TRDV2 and TRDJ1; maybe TRDD3 (5 bases). The J gene was not available in TCRdb and was assigned here by matching the DNA to germline segments. The CDR3 has 20 residues. Germline V gene data show CDR1 as GEAIGNYY and CDR2 as EKD.

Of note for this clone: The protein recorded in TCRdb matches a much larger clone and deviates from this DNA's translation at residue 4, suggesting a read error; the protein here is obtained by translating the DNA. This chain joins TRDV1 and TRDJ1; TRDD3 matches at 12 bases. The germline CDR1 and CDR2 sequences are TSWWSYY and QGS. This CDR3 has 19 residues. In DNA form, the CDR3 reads TGTGCTCTTGAGGAAATCACGTACTGGGGGATACTTTGGCCCGATAAACTCATCTTT. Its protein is CALEEITYWGILWPDKLIF.

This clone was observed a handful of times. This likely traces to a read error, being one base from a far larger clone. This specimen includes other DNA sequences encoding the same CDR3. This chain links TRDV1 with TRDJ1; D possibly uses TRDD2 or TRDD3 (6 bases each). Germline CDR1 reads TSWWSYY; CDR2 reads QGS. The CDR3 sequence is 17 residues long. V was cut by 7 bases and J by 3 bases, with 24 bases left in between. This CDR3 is CALATLLRGTRSDKLIF. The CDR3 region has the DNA TGTGCTCTTGCGACTCTCCTACGGGGGACACGGTCCGATAAACTCATCTTT.

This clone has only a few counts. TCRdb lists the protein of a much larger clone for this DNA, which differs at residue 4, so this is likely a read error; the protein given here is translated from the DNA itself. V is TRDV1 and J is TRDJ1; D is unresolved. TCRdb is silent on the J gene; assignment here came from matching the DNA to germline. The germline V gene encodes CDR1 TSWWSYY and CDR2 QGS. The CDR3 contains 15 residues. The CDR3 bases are TGTGCTCTTAGGGAAAAGTTCGACTACACCGATAAACTCATCTTT. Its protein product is CALREKFDYTDKLIF.

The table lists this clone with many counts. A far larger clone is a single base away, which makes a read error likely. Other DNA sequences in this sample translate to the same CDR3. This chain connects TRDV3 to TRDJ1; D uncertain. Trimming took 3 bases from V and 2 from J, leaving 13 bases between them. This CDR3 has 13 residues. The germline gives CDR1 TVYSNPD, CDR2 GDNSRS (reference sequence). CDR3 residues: CAFLAPGTDKLIF. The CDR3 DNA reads TGTGCCTTCCTAGCCCCTGGAACCGATAAACTCATCTTT.

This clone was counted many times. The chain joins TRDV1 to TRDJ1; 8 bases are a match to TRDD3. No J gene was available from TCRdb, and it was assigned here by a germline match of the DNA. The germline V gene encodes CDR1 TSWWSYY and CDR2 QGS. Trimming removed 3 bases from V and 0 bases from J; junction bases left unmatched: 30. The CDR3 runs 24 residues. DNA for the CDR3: TGTGCTCTTGGGGATCCTCTCCTCATTTCAAACCATGTACTGGGGGCTGAGTACACCGATAAACTCATCTTT. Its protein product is CALGDPLLISNHVLGAEYTDKLIF.

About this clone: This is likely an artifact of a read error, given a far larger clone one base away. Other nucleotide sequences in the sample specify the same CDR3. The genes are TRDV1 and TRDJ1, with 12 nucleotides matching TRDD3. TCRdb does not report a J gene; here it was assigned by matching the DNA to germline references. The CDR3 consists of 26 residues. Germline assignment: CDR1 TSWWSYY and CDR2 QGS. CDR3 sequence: CALGELGVLRPRTGGYQELHTDKLIF. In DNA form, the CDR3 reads TGTGCTCTTGGGGAACTTGGGGTCCTACGTCCCCGTACTGGGGGATACCAAGAACTTCACACTGATAAACTCATCTTT.

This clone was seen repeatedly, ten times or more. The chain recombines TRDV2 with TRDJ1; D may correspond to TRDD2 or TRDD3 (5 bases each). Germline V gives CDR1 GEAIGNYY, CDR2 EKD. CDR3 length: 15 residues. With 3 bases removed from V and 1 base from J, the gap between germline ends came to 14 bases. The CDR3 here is CACDGISSVTDKLIF. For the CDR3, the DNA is TGTGCCTGTGACGGGATTTCCTCCGTCACCGATAAACTCATCTTT.